This T cell receptor beta chain is from a study of beta chain features in type 1 diabetes. Study-wide results and limits: Cells expressing TCR highly could be over-represented by cDNA sequencing.

Trimming pared 6 bases from V and 1 base from J, leaving 6 bases between. The CDR3 spans 12 residues. Germline loops: CDR1 LNHDA, CDR2 SQIVND (reference sequence). CD45RO/CCR7/CD25/CD127/CD95/CD27 sorting isolated CD4+ naive, central memory, regulatory and stem cell-like memory cells. The sequenced template was cDNA made from the entire isolated RNA. The protocol was immunoSEQ multiplex PCR, while the TCRdb copy is restricted to in-frame clones and leaves out a portion. Of about 250,000 clones listed, 14% are singletons. This clone showed up just a few times. Its specificity is unknown. The clonotype comes from a middle-aged woman in good health. The sequencing sample was made of naive CD4+ T cells from blood. V and J are TRBV19 and TRBJ1-1; D is ambiguous. The CDR3, as DNA: TGTGCCAGTAGAGTACAGAACACTGAAGCTTTCTTT. Translating it yields CASRVQNTEAFF.